This T cell receptor beta chain was identified in a study of Ad26.COV2.S vaccination and SARS-CoV-2 variants. Study-wide context: The study gave Ad26.COV2.S intramuscularly, once or twice 56 days apart.

Stated treatment: some 20 received Ad26.COV2.S at low or high dose, single or two shots; roughly five received placebo; per-sample allocation not given. Collection of samples fell on day 63 after the first vaccine or placebo injection. Whole-study findings and limits: Reportedly, after vaccination the spike-specific CD8+ and CD4+ T cell responses displayed substantial breadth. Placebo recipients showed lower spike-specific TCR breadth than vaccinees. People who got the vaccine or the placebo had similar non-spike TCR breadth.

Germline V gene data show CDR1 as SGHKS and CDR2 as YYEKEE (reference sequence). CDR3 length: 16 residues. After removal of 1 base from V and 5 bases from J, the junction contained 4 bases not matched to a gene. Produced via immunoSEQ multiplex PCR; TCRdb's table is partial and in-frame only. In the table there are about 680,000 clones, 89% of which are singletons. Worth noting for this clone: Its antigen is currently unknown.

The receptor was isolated from a person between 18 and 59 years old who received the Ad26.COV2.S COVID-19 vaccine or a placebo. Sequencing used peripheral blood, obtained in a trial of Ad26.COV2.S vaccine versus placebo. The chain is built from TRBV5-5 and TRBJ1-6, with TRBD1 identical over 9 bases. CDR3 protein: CASSLRGQGDNSPLHF. The CDR3 DNA reads as TGTGCCAGCAGCTTGAGGGGACAGGGAGATAATTCACCCCTCCACTTT. Looking up the rest from reference TRBV5-5 and TRBJ1-6 gives the full variable domain: DAGVTQSPTHLIKTRGQQVTLRCSPISGHKSVSWYQQVLGQGPQFIFQYYEKEERGRGNFPDRFSARQFPNYSSELNVNALLLGDSALYLCASSLRGQGDNSPLHFGNGTRLTVT.